This T cell receptor (beta chain) was observed in a study of beta chain features in type 1 diabetes. Across the study: Across the samples, roughly 99 million sorted cells were examined in total.

Sorting produced populations that all topped 98% purity. Expressed TCRB transcripts were sequenced because the entire RNA isolate underwent reverse transcription. Here immunoSEQ multiplex PCR was the method, and the copy in TCRdb shows in-frame clones only, minus some. There are 250,000 to 350,000 clones in the sample; approximately 15% occur only once, and roughly 7% lies in the top ten. Whole-study findings and limits: It was not settled here whether HLA type affects TCRB rearrangement.

Turning to this clone: No antigen is known for it.

V lost 2 bases and J 2 bases, leaving 6 bases between the germline ends. Germline assignment: CDR1 SGHTA and CDR2 FQGNSA. The CDR3 is made up of 13 amino acids. This TCR came from a man in his thirties or forties in good health. The material sequenced was central memory CD4+ T cells from blood. The rearrangement uses TRBV7-2 and TRBJ1-2; no firm D call. The CDR3 region is CASSLKGNYGYTF. The CDR3 DNA follows: TGTGCCAGCAGCTTAAAAGGGAACTATGGCTACACCTTC.